The present entry profiles one T cell receptor beta chain with its context. CDR1 is MNHNS and CDR2 is SASEGT in the germline V gene. The CDR3 spans 16 residues. V lost 2 bases and J lost 8; bases outside the gene matches: 6. This record belongs to a study of blood T cell repertoires in COVID-19. Study at large: The analysed material was cDNA or gDNA that came from T cells, B-cell-depleted T cells, or PBMCs.

Per the authors' pipeline: Reference gene primer amplification gave nucleated cell count estimates. Assay used: immunoSEQ multiplex PCR; TCRdb lists only in-frame clones, some missing. That table is the source of V, J and clone size, and D and trimming were worked out from the DNA. The repertoire holds fewer than 110,000 clones, with 70% to 90% as singletons. The V call is TRBV6-1, the J call TRBJ1-6; 10 positions match TRBD1. The sequencing sample was made of peripheral blood. The clonotype comes from a human donor in a cohort sampled during active COVID-19. The CDR3 DNA reads as TGTGCCAGCAGTGAATCGGACAGGGGGTATTATTCACCCCTCCACTTT. This encodes CASSESDRGYYSPLHF.